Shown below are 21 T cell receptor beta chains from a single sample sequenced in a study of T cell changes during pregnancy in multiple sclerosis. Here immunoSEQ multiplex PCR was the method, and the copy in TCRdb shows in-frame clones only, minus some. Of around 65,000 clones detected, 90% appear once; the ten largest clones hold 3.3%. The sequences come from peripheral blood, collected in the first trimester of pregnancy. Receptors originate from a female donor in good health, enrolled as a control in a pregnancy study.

CDR3 loop: CASSVVDGRREQFF. For the CDR3, the DNA is TGTGCCAGCAGCGTAGTGGACGGGAGGCGTGAGCAGTTCTTC. V usage is TRBV9 and J usage is TRBJ2-1; 7 bases are a match to TRBD2. The V gene end was trimmed by 0 bases and the J gene end by 9 bases; junction bases not matched to a gene: 6. Germline assignment: CDR1 SGDLS and CDR2 YYNGEE. This CDR3 comprises 14 residues.

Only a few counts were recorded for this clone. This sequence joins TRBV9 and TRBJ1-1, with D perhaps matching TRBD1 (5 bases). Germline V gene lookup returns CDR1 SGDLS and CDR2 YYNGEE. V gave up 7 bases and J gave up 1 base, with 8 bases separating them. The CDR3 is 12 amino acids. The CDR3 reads CASGGSNTEAFF. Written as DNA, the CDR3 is TGTGCCAGCGGGGGGTCGAACACTGAAGCTTTCTTT.

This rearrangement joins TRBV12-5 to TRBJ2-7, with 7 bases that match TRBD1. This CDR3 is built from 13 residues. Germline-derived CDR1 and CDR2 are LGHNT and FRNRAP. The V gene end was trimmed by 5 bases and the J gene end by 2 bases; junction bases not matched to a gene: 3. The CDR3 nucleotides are TGTGCTAGTGGTGCCGACAGGGCCTACGAGCAGTACTTC. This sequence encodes CASGADRAYEQYF. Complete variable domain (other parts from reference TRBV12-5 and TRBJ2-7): DARVTQTPRHKVTEMGQEVTMRCQPILGHNTVFWYRQTMMQGLELLAYFRNRAPLDDSGMPKDRFSAEMPDATLATLKIQPSEPRDSAVYFCASGADRAYEQYFGPGTRLTVT.

DNA for the CDR3: TGTGCCAGCTCTCCGACAGTAGCCTCCTACGAGCAGTACTTC. Its protein is CASSPTVASYEQYF. The genes are TRBV2 and TRBJ2-7, with TRBD1 as a possible D gene (5 bases). The CDR3 contains 14 residues. V lost 8 bases to trimming and J lost 0 bases, with 14 bases between them. CDR1 is SNHLY, CDR2 FYNNEI, per germline.

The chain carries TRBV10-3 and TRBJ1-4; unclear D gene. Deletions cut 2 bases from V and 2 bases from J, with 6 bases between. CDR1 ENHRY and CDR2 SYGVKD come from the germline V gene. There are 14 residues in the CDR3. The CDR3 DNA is TGTGCCATCAGTGAGGATCGGACTAATGAAAAACTGTTTTTT. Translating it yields CAISEDRTNEKLFF.

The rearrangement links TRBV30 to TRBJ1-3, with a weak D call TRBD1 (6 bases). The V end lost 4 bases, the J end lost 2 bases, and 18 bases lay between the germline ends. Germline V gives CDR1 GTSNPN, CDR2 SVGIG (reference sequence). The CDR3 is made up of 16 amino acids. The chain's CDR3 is CAWTHGTGLTGNTIYF. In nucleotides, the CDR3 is TGTGCCTGGACGCACGGTACAGGGCTCACTGGAAACACCATATATTTT.

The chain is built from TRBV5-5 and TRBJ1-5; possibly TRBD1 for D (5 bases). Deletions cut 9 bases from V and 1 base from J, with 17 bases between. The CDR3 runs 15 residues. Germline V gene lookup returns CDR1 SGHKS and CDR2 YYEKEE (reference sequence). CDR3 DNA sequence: TGTGCCACCAAAACTATGACAGCCAGCAATCAGCCCCAGCATTTT. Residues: CATKTMTASNQPQHF.

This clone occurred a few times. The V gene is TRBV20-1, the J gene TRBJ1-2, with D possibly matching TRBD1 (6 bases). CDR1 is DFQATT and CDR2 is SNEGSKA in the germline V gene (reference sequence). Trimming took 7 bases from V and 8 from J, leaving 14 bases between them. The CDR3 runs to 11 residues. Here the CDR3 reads CSGTGGEGYTF. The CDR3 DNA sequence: TGCAGTGGGACGGGGGGCGAAGGCTACACCTTC.

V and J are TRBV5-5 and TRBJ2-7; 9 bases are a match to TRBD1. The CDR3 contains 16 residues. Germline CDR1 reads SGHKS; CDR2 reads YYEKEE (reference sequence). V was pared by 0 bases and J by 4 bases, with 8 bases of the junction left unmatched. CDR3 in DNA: TGTGCCAGCAGCTTGGAGGGCTCCGGACAGGGGTACGAGCAGTACTTC. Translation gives CASSLEGSGQGYEQYF.

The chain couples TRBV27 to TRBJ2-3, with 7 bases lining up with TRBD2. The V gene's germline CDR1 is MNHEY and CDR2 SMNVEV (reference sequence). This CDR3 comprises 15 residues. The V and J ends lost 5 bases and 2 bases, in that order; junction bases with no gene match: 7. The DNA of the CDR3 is TGTGCCAGCAGTGGGGGACTACCCCTCACAGATACGCAGTATTTT. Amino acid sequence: CASSGGLPLTDTQYF.

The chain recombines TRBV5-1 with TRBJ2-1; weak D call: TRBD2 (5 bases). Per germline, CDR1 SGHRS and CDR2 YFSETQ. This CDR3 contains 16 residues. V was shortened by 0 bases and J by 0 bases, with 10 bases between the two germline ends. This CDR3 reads CASSLAPGSSYNEQFF. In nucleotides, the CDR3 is TGCGCCAGCAGCTTGGCCCCGGGGAGCTCCTACAATGAGCAGTTCTTC.

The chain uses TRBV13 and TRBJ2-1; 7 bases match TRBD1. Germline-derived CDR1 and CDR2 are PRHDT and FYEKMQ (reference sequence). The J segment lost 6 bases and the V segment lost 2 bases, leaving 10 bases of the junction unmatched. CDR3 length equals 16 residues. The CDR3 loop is CASSLRFLQGSNEQFF. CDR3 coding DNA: TGTGCCAGCAGCTTACGGTTCCTACAGGGGAGCAATGAGCAGTTCTTC.

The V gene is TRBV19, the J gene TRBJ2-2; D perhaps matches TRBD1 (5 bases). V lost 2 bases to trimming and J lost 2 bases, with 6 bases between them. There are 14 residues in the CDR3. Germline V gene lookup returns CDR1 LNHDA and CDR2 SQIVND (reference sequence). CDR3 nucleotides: TGTGCCAGTAGTATACAGGGCAACACCGGGGAGCTGTTTTTT. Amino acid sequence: CASSIQGNTGELFF. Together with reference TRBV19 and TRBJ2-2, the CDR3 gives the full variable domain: DGGITQSPKYLFRKEGQNVTLSCEQNLNHDAMYWYRQDPGQGLRLIYYSQIVNDFQKGDIAEGYSVSREKKESFPLTVTSAQKNPTAFYLCASSIQGNTGELFFGEGSRLTVL.

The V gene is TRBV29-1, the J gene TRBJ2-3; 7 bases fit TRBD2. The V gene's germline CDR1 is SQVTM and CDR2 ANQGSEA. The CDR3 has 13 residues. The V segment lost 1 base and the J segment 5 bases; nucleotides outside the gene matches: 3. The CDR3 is CSVEVGGEDTQYF. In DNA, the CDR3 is TGCAGCGTTGAAGTGGGAGGGGAAGATACGCAGTATTTT.

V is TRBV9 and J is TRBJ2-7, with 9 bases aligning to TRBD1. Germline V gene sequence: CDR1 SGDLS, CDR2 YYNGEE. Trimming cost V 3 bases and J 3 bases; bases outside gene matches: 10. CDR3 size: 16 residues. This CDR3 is CASSGGPGQGIYEQYF. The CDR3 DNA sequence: TGTGCCAGCAGCGGTGGCCCCGGACAGGGGATCTACGAGCAGTACTTC.

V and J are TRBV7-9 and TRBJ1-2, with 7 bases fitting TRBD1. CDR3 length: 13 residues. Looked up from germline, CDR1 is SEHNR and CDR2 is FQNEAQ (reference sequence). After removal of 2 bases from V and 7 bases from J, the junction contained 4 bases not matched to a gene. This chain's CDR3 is CASSLQGGSGYTF. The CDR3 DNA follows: TGTGCCAGCAGCTTACAGGGGGGAAGTGGCTACACCTTC.

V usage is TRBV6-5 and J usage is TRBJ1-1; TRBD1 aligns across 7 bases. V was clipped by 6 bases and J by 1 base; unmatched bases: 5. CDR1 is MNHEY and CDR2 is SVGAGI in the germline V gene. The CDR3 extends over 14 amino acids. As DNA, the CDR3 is TGTGCCAGCAGCTTGGACAGGACGAACACTGAAGCTTTCTTT. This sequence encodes CASSLDRTNTEAFF.

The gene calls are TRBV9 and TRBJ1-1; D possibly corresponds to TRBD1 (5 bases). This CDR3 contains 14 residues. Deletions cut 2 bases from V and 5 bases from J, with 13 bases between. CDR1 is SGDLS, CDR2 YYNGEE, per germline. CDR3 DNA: TGTGCCAGCAGCGTTGGGGGGTCGAGGACTGAAGCTTTCTTT. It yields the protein CASSVGGSRTEAFF. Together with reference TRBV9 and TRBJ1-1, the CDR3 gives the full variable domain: DSGVTQTPKHLITATGQRVTLRCSPRSGDLSVYWYQQSLDQGLQFLIQYYNGEERAKGNILERFSAQQFPDLHSELNLSSLELGDSALYFCASSVGGSRTEAFFGQGTRLTVV.

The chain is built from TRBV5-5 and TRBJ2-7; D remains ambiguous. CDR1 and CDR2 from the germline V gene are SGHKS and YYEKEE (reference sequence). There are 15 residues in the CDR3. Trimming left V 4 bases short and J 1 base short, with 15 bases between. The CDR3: CASSPDPQTSYEQYF. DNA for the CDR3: TGTGCCAGCAGCCCTGATCCCCAAACTTCCTACGAGCAGTACTTC.

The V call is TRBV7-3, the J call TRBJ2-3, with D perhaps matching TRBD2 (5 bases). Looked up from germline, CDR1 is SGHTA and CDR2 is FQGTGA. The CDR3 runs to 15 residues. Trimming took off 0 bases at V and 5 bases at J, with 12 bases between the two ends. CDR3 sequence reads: CASSLTSGFKDTQYF. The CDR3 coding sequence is TGTGCCAGCAGCTTAACGTCGGGGTTTAAAGATACGCAGTATTTT.

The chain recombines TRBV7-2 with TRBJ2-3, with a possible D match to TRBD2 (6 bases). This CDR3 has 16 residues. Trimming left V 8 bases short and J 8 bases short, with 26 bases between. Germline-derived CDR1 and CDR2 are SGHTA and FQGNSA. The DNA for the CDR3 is TGTGCCAGCCACTCTACCGGGAGCTTAACGGACGGTACGCAGTATTTT. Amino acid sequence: CASHSTGSLTDGTQYF.